This record looks at one T cell receptor beta chain sequence and its context. The antigen this receptor binds is unknown. No base quality information exists; no much larger clone differs at one position. Per the germline V gene (reference sequence), SGHKS is the CDR1 and YYEKEE is the CDR2. V trim: 4 bases; J trim: 1 base; unmatched bases: 2. The CDR3 numbers 14 residues from cysteine through phenylalanine. The read is trimmed to its CDR3 DNA, 42 bases read in frame from base 1. The library was obtained by 5' RACE. Instrument on record: Illumina HiSeq 2500. A second PCR of 7 to 11 cycles was performed with a sample-barcoded 5' primer and a J-beta primer mix. A unique molecular identifier was introduced onto each TCR beta cDNA molecule by a template-switch 5' adaptor carrying 12 random nucleotides. Each sample yielded at least 2.5 million CDR3-containing paired-end reads. First-strand cDNA was synthesized from all RNA with the Mint cDNA synthesis kit, primed by a TRBC-specific oligonucleotide. After uracil-DNA glycosylase treatment, a first 18-cycle PCR used universal primers M1SS and BC2_uni_R on all cDNA. In the original analysis: For normalization, 1 million high-quality reads, each with a distinct molecular identifier, were randomly selected from each sample. Reads with shared molecular identifiers were discarded instead of being binned into consensus sequences. MiTCR, with a Q25 quality threshold and the strictest error-elimination algorithm, was used for CDR3 identification, clonotype clustering and error correction. A nonparametric unseen species model using Euler transformation provided a lower-bound estimate of total TCR beta diversity. TCRdb took the public reads, trimmed them with fastp at Q25, ran MiXCR for clone calling and kept in-frame beta chains. Every distinct CDR3 protein forms one entry, paired with its most common genes and DNA. The V and J calls, along with clone size, are taken from TCRdb and not from the paper's own processing. The sample table contains hundreds of thousands of distinct CDR3 sequences; only one count was recorded for about 25% of them. In total, the top ten clones hold under 9.5% of the sample.

The sample belongs to a study of blood T cells in healthy people across ages (dated by TCRdb to the mid-2010s). With regard to the full study: In model experiments, template switching captured roughly one uniquely barcoded TCR beta cDNA molecule for every two T cells. The study measured age-related changes in TCR beta repertoire diversity using deep sequencing normalized with unique cDNA molecular identifiers. Four age groups were formed from the donors: young (average roughly 15 years), middle-aged (approximately 41), aged (roughly 58) and long-lived (less than 85). The study analyzed two additional independent replicas of 1 million unique cDNA reads from the same blood draw for two donors, one aged 18 to 29 and one aged 80 or older. Results the study describes overall, beyond this receptor: Compared with the aged group, more naive CD4+ T cells, fewer expanded clones and increased TCR diversity were shown by the long-lived group, suggesting age selection. A strong correlation was found between observed TCR beta diversity and the percentage of naive T cells measured by flow cytometry. Total diversity estimates from one million sequenced T cells were considered lower bounds and underestimates. Observed TCR beta diversity per million T cells fell roughly linearly with age, and a significant reduction was already apparent by age roughly 40. The CMV infection status of donors was not known, potentially confounding age-related changes in expanded clonotypes. Because profiling used bulk unsorted PBMCs, naive and antigen-experienced compartments could not be compared conclusively.

The donors were roughly 38 Caucasian individuals from Russia, aged roughly 6 to 100 years, who were systemically healthy. Each donor gave ten milliliters of peripheral blood, collected into EDTA-treated Vacutainer tubes. Ficoll-Paque density-gradient centrifugation was used to isolate PBMCs, with at least 6.5 million per sample. Total RNA was extracted from PBMCs with Trizol reagent, with at least 6 micrograms obtained per sample. Naive CD45RAhigh/CD27high T cell percentages were measured by flow cytometry on a PBMC aliquot from every donor. These data also featured in a second study, about T cells of mothers and their children. Looking at the second paper: The donors were nine systemically healthy Caucasian individuals, made up of three mothers and their six children. cDNA synthesis consumed the entire amount of extracted RNA, loaded at 1.5 ug RNA in each 15 ul reaction. Sample barcodes and 2-4 random nucleotides were added via the M1S primer in the second PCR. Each mother yielded over 9.5 million TCR beta CDR3 reads and each child 3 million to 3.5 million reads. In both related and unrelated pairs, thymic selection shapes the output of TCR recombination in a similar way, with inherited differences having only a minor effect. Normalized repertoire overlap was always slightly but never significantly higher in related than unrelated mother-child pairs. Persistent microchimeric T cell clones were not detected, at a sensitivity of 85 to 100 clones per million clonotypes. The study used deep NGS to compare TCR beta repertoires of mothers and children, seeking features distinguishing related mother-child pairs from unrelated individuals. Mothers averaged roughly 40 +/- 4 years of age and children averaged about 10 +/- 4 years. After adapters were ligated using NEBNext reagents, the libraries underwent 100+100 nt paired-end sequencing on an Illumina HiSeq 2000. To prevent cross-contamination, the mother and child libraries were prepared a month apart and were sequenced in separate runs. For each donor, between about 500,000 and 2,000,000 distinct TCR beta clonotypes were identified. Naive TCR beta clonotypes were estimated from low-frequency clonotypes matched to each donor's FACS-determined naive share, without sorting.

The origin of this receptor is a boy under 18 in good health. Sample: blood. The rearrangement combines TRBV5-5 with TRBJ2-7; 10 nucleotides in the junction match TRBD2. The DNA reads as follows: TGTGCCAGCAGCACGGGACTAGCGTCCTACGAGCAGTACTTC. Its protein product is CASSTGLASYEQYF.